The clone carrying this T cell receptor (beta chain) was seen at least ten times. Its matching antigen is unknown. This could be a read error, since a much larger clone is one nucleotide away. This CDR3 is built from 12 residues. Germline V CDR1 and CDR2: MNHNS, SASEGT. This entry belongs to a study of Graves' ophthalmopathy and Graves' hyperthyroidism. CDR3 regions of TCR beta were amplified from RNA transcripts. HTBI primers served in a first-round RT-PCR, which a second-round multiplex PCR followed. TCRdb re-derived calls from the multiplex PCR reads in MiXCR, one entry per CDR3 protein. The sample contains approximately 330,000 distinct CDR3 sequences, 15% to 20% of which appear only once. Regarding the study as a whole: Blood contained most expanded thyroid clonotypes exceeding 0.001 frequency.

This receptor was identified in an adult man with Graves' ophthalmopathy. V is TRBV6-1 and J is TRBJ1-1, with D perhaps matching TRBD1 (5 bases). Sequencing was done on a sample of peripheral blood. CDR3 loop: CASSKGYTVAFF. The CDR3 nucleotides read TGTGCCAGCAGTAAGGGGTACACTGTAGCTTTCTTT.